This is a list of T cell receptor beta chains from one sample in a study of cytomegalovirus exposure and HLA in healthy donors. Using immunoSEQ multiplex PCR, the repertoire was profiled, and TCRdb retains in-frame clones only, with some absent. The table has a few hundred thousand clones, 65% to 85% seen once. The specimen was PBMCs. These receptors were obtained from a man under 40 in good health and CMV-seronegative. The CDR3 runs from the conserved cysteine through the conserved F or W. The order of the fields is clone size, D gene, V gene, J gene, CDR3 protein, CDR3 DNA. A D gene is named only where the DNA matches it firmly. Clone size appears in some rows only: once, few, many, or a class for an expanded clone.

abundance: NA; d_gene: TRBD1; v_gene: TRBV9; j_gene: TRBJ1-1; CDR3aa: CASSVDLGQGVTEAFF; CDR3nt: TGTGCCAGCAGCGTAGACCTCGGACAGGGAGTTACTGAAGCTTTCTTT
abundance: NA; d_gene: NA; v_gene: TRBV4-1; j_gene: TRBJ2-2; CDR3aa: CASSSTGQNTGELFF; CDR3nt: TGCGCCAGCAGCTCTACGGGACAGAACACCGGGGAGCTGTTTTTT
abundance: NA; d_gene: NA; v_gene: TRBV2; j_gene: TRBJ1-3; CDR3aa: CASSQGMGGNTIYF; CDR3nt: TGTGCCAGCAGTCAGGGTATGGGTGGAAACACCATATATTTT
abundance: NA; d_gene: TRBD1; v_gene: TRBV18; j_gene: TRBJ1-2; CDR3aa: CASSPPGQGYGYTF; CDR3nt: TGTGCCAGCTCACCACCCGGACAGGGGTATGGCTACACCTTC
abundance: once; d_gene: TRBD2; v_gene: TRBV7-2; j_gene: TRBJ2-5; CDR3aa: CASSERGLAVVQETQYF; CDR3nt: TGTGCCAGCAGCGAAAGAGGGCTAGCGGTGGTACAAGAGACCCAGTACTTC
abundance: NA; d_gene: NA; v_gene: TRBV11-2; j_gene: TRBJ2-5; CDR3aa: CASSPAGRADGTQYF; CDR3nt: TGTGCCAGCAGCCCTGCGGGTAGGGCCGACGGGACCCAGTACTTC
abundance: NA; d_gene: NA; v_gene: TRBV9; j_gene: TRBJ1-2; CDR3aa: CASSFTGNYGYTF; CDR3nt: TGTGCCAGCAGCTTTACAGGGAACTATGGCTACACCTTC
abundance: NA; d_gene: TRBD2; v_gene: TRBV28; j_gene: TRBJ2-1; CDR3aa: CASSSPQRGGPDEQFF; CDR3nt: TGTGCCAGCAGTTCCCCCCAGCGGGGGGGGCCCGATGAGCAGTTCTTC
abundance: NA; d_gene: TRBD1; v_gene: TRBV6-1; j_gene: TRBJ1-1; CDR3aa: CASSTGTVNTEAFF; CDR3nt: TGTGCCAGCAGCACCGGGACAGTCAACACTGAAGCTTTCTTT
abundance: NA; d_gene: NA; v_gene: TRBV4-3; j_gene: TRBJ1-6; CDR3aa: CASPTANSPLHF; CDR3nt: TGCGCCAGCCCTACAGCCAATTCACCCCTCCACTTT
abundance: NA; d_gene: TRBD1; v_gene: TRBV6-6; j_gene: TRBJ2-5; CDR3aa: CASRTGAGKETQYF; CDR3nt: TGTGCCAGCAGGACAGGGGCGGGAAAAGAGACCCAGTACTTC
abundance: NA; d_gene: TRBD1; v_gene: TRBV9; j_gene: TRBJ1-6; CDR3aa: CASSPGDRRNSPLHF; CDR3nt: TGTGCCAGCAGCCCCGGGGACAGGAGAAATTCACCCCTCCACTTT
abundance: NA; d_gene: TRBD2; v_gene: TRBV6-1; j_gene: TRBJ2-7; CDR3aa: CASSLAGGLYEQYF; CDR3nt: TGTGCCAGCAGTTTAGCGGGGGGCCTCTACGAGCAGTACTTC
abundance: NA; d_gene: TRBD1; v_gene: TRBV5-1; j_gene: TRBJ2-5; CDR3aa: CASSADRGPQETQYF; CDR3nt: TGCGCCAGCAGCGCCGACAGGGGTCCACAAGAGACCCAGTACTTC
abundance: NA; d_gene: NA; v_gene: TRBV2; j_gene: TRBJ2-3; CDR3aa: CASSQGPGRGPYF; CDR3nt: TGTGCCAGCAGTCAAGGACCCGGGCGGGGTCCCTATTTT
abundance: NA; d_gene: TRBD1; v_gene: TRBV28; j_gene: TRBJ1-2; CDR3aa: CASRTGAPLYGYTF; CDR3nt: TGTGCCAGCCGGACAGGGGCCCCATTGTATGGCTACACCTTC
abundance: NA; d_gene: NA; v_gene: TRBV25-1; j_gene: TRBJ2-1; CDR3aa: CASSWGQGTYNEQLF; CDR3nt: NA
abundance: few; d_gene: NA; v_gene: TRBV5-6; j_gene: TRBJ1-1; CDR3aa: CASSPQGRNTEAFF; CDR3nt: TGTGCCAGCAGCCCTCAGGGGAGGAACACTGAAGCTTTCTTT
abundance: NA; d_gene: TRBD1; v_gene: TRBV7-9; j_gene: TRBJ1-1; CDR3aa: CASGKRGRLEAFF; CDR3nt: TGTGCCAGCGGAAAGAGGGGGCGGTTGGAAGCTTTCTTT
abundance: NA; d_gene: NA; v_gene: TRBV2; j_gene: TRBJ1-2; CDR3aa: CASSVLTGYGYTF; CDR3nt: TGTGCCAGCAGTGTTTTAACGGGCTATGGCTACACCTTC
abundance: NA; d_gene: TRBD2; v_gene: TRBV5-1; j_gene: TRBJ2-3; CDR3aa: CASSLVPGTSGGGTDTQYF; CDR3nt: TGCGCCAGCAGCTTGGTTCCGGGGACTAGCGGGGGGGGCACAGATACGCAGTATTTT
abundance: once; d_gene: TRBD2; v_gene: TRBV29-1; j_gene: TRBJ2-1; CDR3aa: CSVVLAGGMGSYNEQFF; CDR3nt: TGCAGCGTTGTCCTAGCGGGGGGCATGGGCTCCTACAATGAGCAGTTCTTC